This T cell receptor beta chain was profiled in a study of blood T cell repertoires in COVID-19. Study-wide context: Specimens from acute and convalescent COVID-19 originated in the United States, Italy and Spain.

Clones were read by immunoSEQ multiplex PCR, and TCRdb kept only the in-frame ones, dropping some. Among more than 12,000 clones listed, roughly 89% were seen once. Germline CDR1 and CDR2: LGHDT and YNNKEL (reference sequence). The V gene end was trimmed by 5 bases and the J gene end by 0 bases; junction bases not matched to a gene: 6. The CDR3 has 16 amino acids. Material for sequencing was peripheral blood. The receptor was derived from a human donor in a cohort sampled during active COVID-19. This chain uses TRBV3-1 (or the pseudogene TRBV3-2) with TRBJ1-1, with 10 bases matching TRBD1. The CDR3 here is CASSTGQGFLNTEAFF. The CDR3, as DNA: TGTGCCAGCAGCACGGGACAGGGGTTTTTGAACACTGAAGCTTTCTTT.